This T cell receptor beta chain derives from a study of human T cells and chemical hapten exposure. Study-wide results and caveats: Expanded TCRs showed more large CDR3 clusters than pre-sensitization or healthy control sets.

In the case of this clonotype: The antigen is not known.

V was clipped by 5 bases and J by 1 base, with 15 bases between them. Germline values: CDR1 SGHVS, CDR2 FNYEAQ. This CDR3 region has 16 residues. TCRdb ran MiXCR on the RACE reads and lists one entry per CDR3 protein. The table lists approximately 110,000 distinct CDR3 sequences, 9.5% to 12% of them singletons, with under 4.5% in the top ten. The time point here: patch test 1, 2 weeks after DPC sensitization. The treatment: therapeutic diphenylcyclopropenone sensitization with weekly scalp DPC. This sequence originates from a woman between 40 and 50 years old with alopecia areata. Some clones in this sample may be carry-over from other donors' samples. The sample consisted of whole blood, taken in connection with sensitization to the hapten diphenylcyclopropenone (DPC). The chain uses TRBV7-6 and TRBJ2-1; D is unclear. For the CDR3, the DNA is TGTGCCAGCAGCCCTTATCCGGCCCGGTCCTACAATGAGCAGTTCTTC. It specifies CASSPYPARSYNEQFF.